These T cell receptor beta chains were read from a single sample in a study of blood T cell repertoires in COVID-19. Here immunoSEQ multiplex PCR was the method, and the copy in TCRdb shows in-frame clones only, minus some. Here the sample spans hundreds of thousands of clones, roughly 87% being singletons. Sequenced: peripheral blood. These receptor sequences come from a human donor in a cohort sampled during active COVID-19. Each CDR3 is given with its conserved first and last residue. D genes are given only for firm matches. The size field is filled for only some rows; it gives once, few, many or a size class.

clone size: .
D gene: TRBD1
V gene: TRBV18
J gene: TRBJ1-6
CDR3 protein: CASSPRQGDSPLHF
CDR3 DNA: TGTGCCAGCTCCCCCCGACAGGGGGATTCACCCCTCCACTTT

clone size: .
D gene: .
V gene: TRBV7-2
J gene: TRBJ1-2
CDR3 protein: CASSLSPGAYGYTF
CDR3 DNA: TGTGCCAGCAGCTTATCCCCGGGAGCCTATGGCTACACCTTC

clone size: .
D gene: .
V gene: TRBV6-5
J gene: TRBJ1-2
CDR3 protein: CASSYVSGDGYTF
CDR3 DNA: TGTGCCAGCAGTTACGTCTCAGGTGACGGCTACACCTTC

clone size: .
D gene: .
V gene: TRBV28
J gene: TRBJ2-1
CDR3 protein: CASSPVGRAEYNEQFF
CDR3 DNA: TGTGCCAGCAGCCCCGTGGGCAGGGCGGAGTACAATGAGCAGTTCTTC

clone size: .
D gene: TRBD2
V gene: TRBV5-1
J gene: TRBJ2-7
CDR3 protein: CASSLASGSREQYF
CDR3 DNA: TGCGCCAGCAGCTTGGCTAGCGGGAGCCGCGAGCAGTACTTC

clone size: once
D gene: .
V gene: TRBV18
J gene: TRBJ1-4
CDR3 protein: CASSPGEKLFF
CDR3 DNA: TGTGCCAGCTCACCCGGGGAAAAACTGTTTTTT

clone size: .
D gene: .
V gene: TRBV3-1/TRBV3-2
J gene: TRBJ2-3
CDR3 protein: CASSQGLVTDTQYF
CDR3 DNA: TGTGCCAGCAGCCAAGGTCTCGTTACAGATACGCAGTATTTT

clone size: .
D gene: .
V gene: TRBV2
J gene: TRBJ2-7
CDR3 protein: CASSERQDWRQYF
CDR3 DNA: TGTGCCAGCAGTGAACGCCAAGACTGGCGACAGTACTTC

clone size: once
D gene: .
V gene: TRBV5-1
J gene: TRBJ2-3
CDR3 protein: CASSLGRDTQYF
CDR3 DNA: TGCGCCAGCAGCTTGGGTAGAGATACGCAGTATTTT

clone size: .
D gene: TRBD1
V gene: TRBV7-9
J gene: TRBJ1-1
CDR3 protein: CASSLSGGGTEAFF
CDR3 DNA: TGTGCCAGCAGCTTATCAGGGGGTGGTACTGAAGCTTTCTTT

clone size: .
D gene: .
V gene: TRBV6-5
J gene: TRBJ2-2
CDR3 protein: CASLWAADGELFF
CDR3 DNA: TGTGCCAGCCTCTGGGCCGCCGACGGGGAGCTGTTTTTT

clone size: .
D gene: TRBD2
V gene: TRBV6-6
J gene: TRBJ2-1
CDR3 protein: CASSYDPSGSNEQFF
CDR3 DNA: TGTGCCAGCAGTTACGATCCTAGCGGGTCCAATGAGCAGTTCTTC

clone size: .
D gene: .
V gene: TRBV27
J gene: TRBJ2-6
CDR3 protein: CASSVSGANVLTF
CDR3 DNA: TGTGCCAGTTCGGTCTCTGGGGCCAACGTCCTGACTTTC

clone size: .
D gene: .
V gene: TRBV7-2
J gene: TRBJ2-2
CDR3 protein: CASSLRLLYTGELFF
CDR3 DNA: TGTGCCAGCAGCTTAAGACTTCTCTACACCGGGGAGCTGTTTTTT

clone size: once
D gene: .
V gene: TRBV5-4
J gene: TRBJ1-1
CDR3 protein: CASSPLGQREAFF
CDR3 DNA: TGTGCCAGCAGCCCCTTGGGCCAGAGAGAAGCTTTCTTT

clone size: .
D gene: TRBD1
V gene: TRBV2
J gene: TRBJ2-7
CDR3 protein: CASSLGQGMAEQYF
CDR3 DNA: TGTGCCAGCAGCTTAGGACAGGGTATGGCCGAGCAGTACTTC

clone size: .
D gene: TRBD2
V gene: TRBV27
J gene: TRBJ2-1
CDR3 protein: CASSFGTSGFNEQFF
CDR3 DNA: TGTGCCAGCTCCTTCGGGACTAGCGGTTTCAATGAGCAGTTCTTC

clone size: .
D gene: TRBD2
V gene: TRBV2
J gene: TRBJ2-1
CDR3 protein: CASSVLAGGTNEQFF
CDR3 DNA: TGTGCCAGCAGCGTACTAGCGGGAGGTACTAATGAGCAGTTCTTC

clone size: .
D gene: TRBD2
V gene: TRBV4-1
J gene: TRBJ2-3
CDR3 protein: CASSQGGTRSTDTQYF
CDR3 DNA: TGCGCCAGCAGCCAGGGGGGGACTAGAAGCACAGATACGCAGTATTTT

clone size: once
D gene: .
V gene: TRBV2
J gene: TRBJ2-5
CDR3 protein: CASSSGGGRLETQYF
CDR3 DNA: TGTGCCAGCAGCTCAGGAGGGGGCAGATTGGAGACCCAGTACTTC

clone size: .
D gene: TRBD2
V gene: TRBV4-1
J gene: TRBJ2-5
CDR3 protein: CASSQGEVAGDSRQETQYF
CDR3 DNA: TGCGCCAGCAGCCAGGGGGAGGTAGCGGGAGACTCGAGGCAAGAGACCCAGTACTTC

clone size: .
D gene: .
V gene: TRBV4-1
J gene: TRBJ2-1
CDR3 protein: CASSQYVLYRANEQFF
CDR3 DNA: TGCGCCAGCAGCCAGTACGTACTTTACAGGGCAAATGAGCAGTTCTTC

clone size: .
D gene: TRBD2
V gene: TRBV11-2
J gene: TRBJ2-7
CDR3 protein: CASSAAGQGLAGASGEQYF
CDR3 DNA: TGTGCCAGCAGCGCCGCAGGCCAAGGACTAGCGGGAGCCTCCGGCGAGCAGTACTTC

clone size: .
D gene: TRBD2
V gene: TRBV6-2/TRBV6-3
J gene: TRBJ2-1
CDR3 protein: CASSYSTPGLAYNEQFF
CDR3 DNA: TGTGCCAGCAGTTACTCGACTCCGGGACTAGCCTACAATGAGCAGTTCTTC

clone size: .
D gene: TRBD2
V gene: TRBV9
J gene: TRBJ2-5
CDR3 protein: CASSGGLAGSETQYF
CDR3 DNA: TGTGCCAGCAGCGGGGGACTAGCGGGATCAGAGACCCAGTACTTC

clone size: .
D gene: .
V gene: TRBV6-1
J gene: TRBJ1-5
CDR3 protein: CASSPPVNQPQHF
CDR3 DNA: TGTGCCAGCAGTCCCCCAGTAAATCAGCCCCAGCATTTT

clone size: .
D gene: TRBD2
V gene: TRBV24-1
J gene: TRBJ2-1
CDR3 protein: CATTLSPRRTSGNDEQFF
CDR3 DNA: TGTGCCACCACCCTGTCCCCTCGGAGGACTAGCGGTAACGATGAGCAGTTCTTC

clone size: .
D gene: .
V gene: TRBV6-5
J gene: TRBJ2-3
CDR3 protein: CASAGLSANGAQYF
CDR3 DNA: TGTGCCAGCGCGGGGCTCAGCGCCAATGGGGCGCAGTATTTT

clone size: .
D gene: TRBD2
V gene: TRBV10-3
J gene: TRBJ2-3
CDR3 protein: CAISVGGGATDTQYF
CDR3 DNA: TGTGCCATCAGTGTGGGGGGAGGGGCCACAGATACGCAGTATTTT

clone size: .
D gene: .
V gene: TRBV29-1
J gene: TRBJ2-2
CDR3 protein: CSVRVSSDTGELFF
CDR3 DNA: TGCAGCGTTAGGGTCTCTAGCGACACCGGGGAGCTGTTTTTT

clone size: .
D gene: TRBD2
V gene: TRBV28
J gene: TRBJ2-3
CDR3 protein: CASRPRSGLAGGTGGDTQYF
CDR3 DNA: TGTGCCAGCAGACCAAGATCTGGACTAGCGGGAGGTACGGGCGGAGATACGCAGTATTTT

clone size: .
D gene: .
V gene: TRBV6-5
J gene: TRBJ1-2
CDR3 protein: CASSNTGYYGYTF
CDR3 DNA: TGTGCCAGCAGCAATACAGGGTACTATGGCTACACCTTC

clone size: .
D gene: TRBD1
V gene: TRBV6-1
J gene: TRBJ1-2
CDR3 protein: CASSESLPLTGAYRGYTF
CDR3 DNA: TGTGCCAGCAGTGAAAGCCTCCCCCTGACAGGGGCCTACCGGGGCTACACCTTC

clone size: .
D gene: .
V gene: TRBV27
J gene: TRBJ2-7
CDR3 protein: CASSFGQGSREQYF
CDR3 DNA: TGTGCCAGCAGTTTCGGGCAGGGGAGTAGGGAGCAGTACTTC

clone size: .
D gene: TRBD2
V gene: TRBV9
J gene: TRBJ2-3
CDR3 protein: CASSALAGVWGDTQYF
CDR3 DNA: TGTGCCAGCAGCGCCCTAGCGGGAGTCTGGGGGGATACGCAGTATTTT

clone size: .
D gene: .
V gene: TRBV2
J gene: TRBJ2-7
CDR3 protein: CASSEARNGYEQYF
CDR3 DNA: TGTGCCAGCAGTGAAGCGAGAAACGGCTACGAGCAGTACTTC

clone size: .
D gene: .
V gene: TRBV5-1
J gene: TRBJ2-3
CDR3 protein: CASSFGGSTSTDTQYF
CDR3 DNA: TGCGCCAGCAGCTTCGGAGGATCCACTAGCACAGATACGCAGTATTTT

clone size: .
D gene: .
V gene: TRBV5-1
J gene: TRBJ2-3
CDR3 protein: CASSIGQTTDTQYF
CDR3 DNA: TGCGCCAGCAGCATAGGACAGACCACAGATACGCAGTATTTT

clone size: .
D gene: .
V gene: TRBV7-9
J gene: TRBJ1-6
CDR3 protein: CASSLGRDSPLHF
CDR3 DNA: TGTGCCAGCAGCTTAGGTCGTGATTCACCCCTCCACTTT

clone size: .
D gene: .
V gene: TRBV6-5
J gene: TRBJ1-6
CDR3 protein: CASSRDWAQSPLHF
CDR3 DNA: TGTGCCAGCAGCCGGGACTGGGCCCAATCACCCCTCCACTTT

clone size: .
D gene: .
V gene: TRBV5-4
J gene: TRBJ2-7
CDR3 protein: CASSYRQADYEQYF
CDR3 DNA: TGTGCCAGCAGTTATCGACAGGCAGACTACGAGCAGTACTTC

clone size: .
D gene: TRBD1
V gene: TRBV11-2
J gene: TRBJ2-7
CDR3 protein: CASSLAGQGGIYEQYF
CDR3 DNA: TGTGCCAGCAGCTTAGCTGGACAGGGGGGGATTTACGAGCAGTACTTC

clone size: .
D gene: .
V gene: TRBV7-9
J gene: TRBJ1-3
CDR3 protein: CASSPSGNTIYF
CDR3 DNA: TGTGCCAGCAGCCCGTCTGGAAACACCATATATTTT

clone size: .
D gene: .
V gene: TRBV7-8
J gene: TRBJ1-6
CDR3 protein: CASSLYPDYNSPLHF
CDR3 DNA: TGTGCCAGCAGCTTATACCCAGATTATAATTCACCCCTCCACTTT

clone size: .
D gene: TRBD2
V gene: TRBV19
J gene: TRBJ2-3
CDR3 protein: CASSIMLAGVEDTQYF
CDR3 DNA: TGTGCCAGTAGTATAATGCTAGCGGGAGTGGAGGATACGCAGTATTTT

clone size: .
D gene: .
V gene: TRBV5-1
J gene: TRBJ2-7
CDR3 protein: CASSPSYEQYF
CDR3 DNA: TGCGCCAGCAGCCCTTCCTACGAGCAGTACTTC

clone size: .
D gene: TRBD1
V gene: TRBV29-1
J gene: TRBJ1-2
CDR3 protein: CSVGQGGSYGYTF
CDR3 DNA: TGCAGCGTTGGACAGGGGGGATCCTATGGCTACACCTTC

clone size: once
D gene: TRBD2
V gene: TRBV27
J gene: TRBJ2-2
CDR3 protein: CASSIRLAEPTGELFF
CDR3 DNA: TGTGCCAGCAGTATCCGACTAGCGGAACCGACCGGGGAGCTGTTTTTT

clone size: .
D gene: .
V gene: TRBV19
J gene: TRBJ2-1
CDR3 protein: CASSRAYSYNEQFF
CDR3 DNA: TGTGCCAGTAGTAGGGCCTACTCCTACAATGAGCAGTTCTTC

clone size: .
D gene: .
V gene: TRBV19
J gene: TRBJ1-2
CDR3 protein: CASSITGTPTSSTF
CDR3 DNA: TGTGCCAGTAGTATAACCGGGACACCAACATCAAGTACCTTC

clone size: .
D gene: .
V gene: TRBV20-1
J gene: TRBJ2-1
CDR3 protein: CSASLAKNNNEQFF
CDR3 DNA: TGCAGTGCTAGTCTCGCGAAGAATAACAATGAGCAGTTCTTC

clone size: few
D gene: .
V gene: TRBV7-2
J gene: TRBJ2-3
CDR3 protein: CASSLAAVRSDTQYF
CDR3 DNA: TGTGCCAGCAGCTTAGCGGCGGTCCGGTCTGATACGCAGTATTTT

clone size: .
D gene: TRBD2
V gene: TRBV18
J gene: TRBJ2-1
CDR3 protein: CASSPPGAGGYNEQFF
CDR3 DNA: TGTGCCAGCTCACCACCTGGAGCGGGAGGGTACAATGAGCAGTTCTTC

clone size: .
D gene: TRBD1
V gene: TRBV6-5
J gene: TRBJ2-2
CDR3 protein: CASTRDRRTTGELFF
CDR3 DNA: TGTGCCAGCACTCGGGACAGACGAACCACCGGGGAGCTGTTTTTT

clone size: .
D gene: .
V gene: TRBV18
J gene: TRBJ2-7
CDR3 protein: CASSPEQGNYEQYF
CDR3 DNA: TGTGCCAGCTCACCGGAACAGGGAAACTACGAGCAGTACTTC